This T cell receptor (beta chain) appears in the sequencing data of a study of blood T cell repertoires in COVID-19. Overall study context: Spain, Italy and the United States supplied samples that represented acute and convalescent COVID-19.

Germline assignment: CDR1 GTSNPN and CDR2 SVGIG (reference sequence). Trimming took 4 bases from V and 4 from J; bases not matched to a gene: 5. This CDR3 is built from 13 residues. Assay: immunoSEQ multiplex PCR; the TCRdb copy retains only in-frame clones and omits some. The sample lists about 330,000 clones, roughly 87% occurring once. The receptor comes from a young man with COVID-19, enrolled during active disease. This sequence joins TRBV30 and TRBJ2-5; 8 bases map to TRBD1. The sample comprised peripheral blood. The CDR3 protein is CAWTGGPRETQYF. CDR3 bases: TGTGCCTGGACAGGGGGCCCGCGAGAGACCCAGTACTTC.